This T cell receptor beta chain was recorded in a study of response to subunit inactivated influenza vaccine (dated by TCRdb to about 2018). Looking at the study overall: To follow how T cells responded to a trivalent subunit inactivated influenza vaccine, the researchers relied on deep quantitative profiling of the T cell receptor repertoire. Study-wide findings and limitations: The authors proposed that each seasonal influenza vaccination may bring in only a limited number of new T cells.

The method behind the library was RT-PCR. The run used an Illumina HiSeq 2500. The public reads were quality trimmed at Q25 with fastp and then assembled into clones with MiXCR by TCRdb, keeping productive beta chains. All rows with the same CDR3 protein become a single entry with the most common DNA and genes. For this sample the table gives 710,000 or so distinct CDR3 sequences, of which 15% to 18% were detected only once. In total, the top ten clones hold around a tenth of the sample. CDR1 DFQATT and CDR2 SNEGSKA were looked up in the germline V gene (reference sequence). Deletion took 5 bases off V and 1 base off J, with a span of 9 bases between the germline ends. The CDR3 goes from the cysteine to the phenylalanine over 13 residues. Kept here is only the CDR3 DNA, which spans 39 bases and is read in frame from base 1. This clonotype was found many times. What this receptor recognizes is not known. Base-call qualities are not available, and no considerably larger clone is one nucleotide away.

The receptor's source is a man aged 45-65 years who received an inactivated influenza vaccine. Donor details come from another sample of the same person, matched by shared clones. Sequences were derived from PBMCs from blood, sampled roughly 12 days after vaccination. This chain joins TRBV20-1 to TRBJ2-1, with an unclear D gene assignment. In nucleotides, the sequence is TGCAGTGCTCGCCCTGGGTCCTACAATGAGCAGTTCTTC. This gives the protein CSARPGSYNEQFF.